This T cell receptor beta chain is from a study of low-dose radiotherapy and immunotherapy resistance in tumors. Study-level information: Each patient was administered nivolumab intravenously at 240 mg, which was a flat dose, every two weeks, along with intravenous ipilimumab at 1 mg/kg every six weeks. The study gave patients oral aspirin 300 mg daily for four cycles from cycle 1 day 1.

The time point: after trial treatment. The treatment is: LDRT plus nivolumab, ipilimumab, low-dose cyclophosphamide and aspirin (RACIN trial). Germline V lookup: CDR1 SGHRS, CDR2 YFSETQ. J lost 1 base, V lost 5 bases, and 9 bases had no gene match. The CDR3 runs to 17 residues. In its sample, this clonotype was seen many times. First-strand cDNA used TRAV- and TRBV-specific primers, covering alpha and beta chains. With a V-primer adapter and a constant-region primer, TCRs were amplified for roughly 18 PCR cycles. From the reads, TCRdb called clonotypes with MiXCR, one entry per CDR3 protein. The table has about 39,000 distinct CDR3 sequences, around 21% seen once.

This material consisted of PBMCs, taken after low-dose radiotherapy plus immunotherapy. The chain uses TRBV5-1 and TRBJ2-2, with 9 bases lining up with TRBD1. The sequence came from a female donor with ovarian cancer. Here the CDR3 reads CASRTLKTGGNTGELFF. CDR3 in DNA: TGCGCCAGCAGGACTCTAAAGACAGGGGGGAACACCGGGGAGCTGTTTTTT.